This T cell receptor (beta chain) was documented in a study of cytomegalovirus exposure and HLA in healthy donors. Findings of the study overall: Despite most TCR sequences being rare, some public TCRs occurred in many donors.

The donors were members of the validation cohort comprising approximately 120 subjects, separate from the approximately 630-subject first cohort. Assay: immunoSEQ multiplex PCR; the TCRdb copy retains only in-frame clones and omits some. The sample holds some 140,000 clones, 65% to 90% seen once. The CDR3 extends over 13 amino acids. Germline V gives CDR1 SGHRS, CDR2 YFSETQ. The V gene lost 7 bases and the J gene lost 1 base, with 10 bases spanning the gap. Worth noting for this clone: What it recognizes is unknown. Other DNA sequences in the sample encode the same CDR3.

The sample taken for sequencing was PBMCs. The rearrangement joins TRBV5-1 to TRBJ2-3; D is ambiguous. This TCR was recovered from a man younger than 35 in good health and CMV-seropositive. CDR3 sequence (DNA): TGCGCCAGCTCATCCCAGGGCACAGATACGCAGTATTTT. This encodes CASSSQGTDTQYF.